This T cell receptor (beta chain) was captured in a study of beta chain features in type 1 diabetes. Study-level information: Cell yields, gender and age were similar in healthy donors and patients. Study-level findings and limits: Shorter TCRB CDR3s, moderately but significantly so, marked every one of the four CD4+ subsets in Type 1 diabetes patients.

Every bit of the isolated RNA underwent reverse transcription, so sequencing read expressed TCRB transcripts. For naive, central memory and regulatory T cell samples, reads averaged around 3.8 million. Profiled with immunoSEQ multiplex PCR; TCRdb holds only in-frame clones, not every one. The sample has about 270,000 clones, 13% to 15% seen once. A few counts support this clone. Its antigen is currently unknown. Stem cell-like memory, regulatory, central memory and naive CD4+ cells were sorted via CD45RO/CCR7/CD25/CD127/CD95/CD27. Deletions cut 1 base from V and 7 bases from J, with 7 bases between. Germline values: CDR1 SEHNR, CDR2 FQNEAQ (reference sequence). The CDR3 has 12 amino acids.

Sequencing input: naive CD4+ T cells from blood. The TCR comes from a middle-aged woman in good health. The rearrangement links TRBV7-9 to TRBJ1-2; D remains ambiguous. CDR3 sequence: CASSLVGSGYTF. The CDR3 DNA reads TGTGCCAGCAGCTTAGTGGGGAGTGGCTACACCTTC.